This T cell receptor beta chain is drawn from a study of blood T cell repertoires in COVID-19. Overall study context: Specimens from acute and convalescent COVID-19 originated in the United States, Italy and Spain.

Living in about two dozen US areas, the participants were between about 18 and 100 years of age. Recovered status applied to Cohort 3 donors who had two consecutive negative PCRs. It also applied to those with clearance or with symptom resolution. CDR1 is SGHRS and CDR2 is YFSETQ in the germline V gene. The CDR3 totals 17 residues. The J segment lost 0 bases and the V segment lost 4 bases, leaving 4 bases of the junction unmatched. Per the study methods: Estimated nucleated cell counts came from reference gene primer amplification. Method: immunoSEQ multiplex PCR; TCRdb's copy keeps in-frame clones and lacks some. V and J calls and clone size are as listed in that table; D and trimming were resolved from the DNA. The table includes some 320,000 clones, about 89% detected once.

Sequencing was carried out using PBMCs or T cells enriched from blood (not recorded which). This receptor was identified in a man aged 55 to 70 who had recovered from COVID-19. The chain is built from TRBV5-1 and TRBJ2-3; TRBD2 matches 14 bases. CDR3 DNA: TGCGCCAGCAGCCTGGGACTAGCGGGAGTAAGCACAGATACGCAGTATTTT. It yields the protein CASSLGLAGVSTDTQYF.